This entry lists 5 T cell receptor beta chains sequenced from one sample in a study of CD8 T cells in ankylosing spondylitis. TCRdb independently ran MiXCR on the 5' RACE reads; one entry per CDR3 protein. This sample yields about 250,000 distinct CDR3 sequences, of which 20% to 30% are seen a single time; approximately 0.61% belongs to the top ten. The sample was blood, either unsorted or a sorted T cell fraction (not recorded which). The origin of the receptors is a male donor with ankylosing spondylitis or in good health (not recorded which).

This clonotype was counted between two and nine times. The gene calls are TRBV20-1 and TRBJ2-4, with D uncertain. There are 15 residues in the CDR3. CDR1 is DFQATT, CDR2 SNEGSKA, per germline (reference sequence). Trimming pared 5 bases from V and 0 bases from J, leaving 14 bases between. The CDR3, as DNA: TGCAGTGCTTTAGTTTTCAGCAAAGCCAAAAACATTCAGTACTTC. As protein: CSALVFSKAKNIQYF.

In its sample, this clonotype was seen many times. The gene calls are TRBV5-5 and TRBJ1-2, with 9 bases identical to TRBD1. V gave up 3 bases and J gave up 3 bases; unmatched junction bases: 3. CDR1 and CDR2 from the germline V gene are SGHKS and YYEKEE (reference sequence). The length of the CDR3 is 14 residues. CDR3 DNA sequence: TGTGCCAGCAGCTGGAGGGACAGGGACTATGGCTACACCTTC. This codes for CASSWRDRDYGYTF.

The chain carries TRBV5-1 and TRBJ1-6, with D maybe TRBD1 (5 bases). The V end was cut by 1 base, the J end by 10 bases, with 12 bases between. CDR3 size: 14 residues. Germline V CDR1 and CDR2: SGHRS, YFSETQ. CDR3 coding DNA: TGCGCCAGCAGCTTGTACAGGACCGGGTCACCCCTCCACTTT. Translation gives CASSLYRTGSPLHF.

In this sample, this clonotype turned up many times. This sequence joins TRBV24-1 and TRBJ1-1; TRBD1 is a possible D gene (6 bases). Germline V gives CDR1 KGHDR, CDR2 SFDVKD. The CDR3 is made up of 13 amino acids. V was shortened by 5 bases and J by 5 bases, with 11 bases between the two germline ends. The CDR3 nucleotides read TGTGCCACCAGTGCAAAAGGGGGGACTGAAGCTTTCTTT. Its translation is CATSAKGGTEAFF.

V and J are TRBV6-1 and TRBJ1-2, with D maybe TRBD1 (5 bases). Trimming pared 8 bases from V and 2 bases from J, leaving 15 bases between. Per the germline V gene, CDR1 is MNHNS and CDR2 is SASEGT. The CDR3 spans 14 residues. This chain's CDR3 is CASYGGAENYGYTF. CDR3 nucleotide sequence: TGTGCCAGCTATGGGGGTGCTGAAAACTATGGCTACACCTTC.